This T cell receptor (beta chain) was profiled in a study of blood T cell repertoires in COVID-19. About the study: COVID-19 samples from acute and convalescent phases originated in the United States, Italy and Spain.

The method was immunoSEQ multiplex PCR; TCRdb's version includes in-frame clones alone and lacks a portion of them. The sample lists a few hundred thousand clones, around 87% occurring once. This CDR3 comprises 13 residues. V lost 8 bases, J lost 6 bases, and 13 bases lay in between. Germline V CDR1 and CDR2: SEHNR, FQNEAQ (reference sequence). The gene calls are TRBV7-9 and TRBJ2-2; the D gene is possibly TRBD1 (5 bases). Sequenced material: PBMCs or T cells enriched from blood (not recorded which). This receptor was identified in a man in his forties in a cohort exposed to, infected with or recovered from COVID-19 (not recorded which). For the CDR3, the DNA is TGTGCCAGCCCCCAGGAAGGGGCCGGGGAGCTGTTTTTT. It yields the protein CASPQEGAGELFF.